This record covers a single T cell receptor (beta chain). The protocol was immunoSEQ multiplex PCR, while the TCRdb copy is restricted to in-frame clones and leaves out a portion. The sample lists 150,000 or so clones, 84% occurring once. The source of the sample is a study of blood T cell repertoires in COVID-19. Deletions cut 5 bases from V and 2 bases from J, with 16 bases between. The V gene's germline CDR1 is SGHDN and CDR2 FVKESK. This CDR3 region has 16 residues. The rearrangement uses TRBV14 and TRBJ1-3, with D possibly being TRBD1 (5 bases). Sequenced: PBMCs or T cells enriched from blood (not recorded which). This clonotype originated in a woman between 45 and 60 years old who had been exposed to COVID-19. The CDR3 DNA is TGTGCCAGCAGCTCTCGCATGGGGCTCCCTGGAAACACCATATATTTT. Its protein is CASSSRMGLPGNTIYF.